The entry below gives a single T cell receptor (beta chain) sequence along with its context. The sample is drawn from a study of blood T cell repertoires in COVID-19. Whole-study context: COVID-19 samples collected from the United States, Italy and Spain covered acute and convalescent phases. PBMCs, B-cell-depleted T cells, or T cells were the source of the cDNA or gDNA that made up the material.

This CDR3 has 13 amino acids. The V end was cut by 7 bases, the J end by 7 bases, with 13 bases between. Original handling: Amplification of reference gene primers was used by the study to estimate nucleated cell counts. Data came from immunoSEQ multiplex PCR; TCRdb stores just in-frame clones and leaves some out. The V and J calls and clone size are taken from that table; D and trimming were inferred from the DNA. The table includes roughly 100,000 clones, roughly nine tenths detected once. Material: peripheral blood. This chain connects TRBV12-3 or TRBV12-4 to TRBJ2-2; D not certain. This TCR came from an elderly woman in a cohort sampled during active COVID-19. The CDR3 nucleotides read TGTGCCAGCACCCCCCTGTCGGTCGGGGAGCTGTTTTTT. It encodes CASTPLSVGELFF.